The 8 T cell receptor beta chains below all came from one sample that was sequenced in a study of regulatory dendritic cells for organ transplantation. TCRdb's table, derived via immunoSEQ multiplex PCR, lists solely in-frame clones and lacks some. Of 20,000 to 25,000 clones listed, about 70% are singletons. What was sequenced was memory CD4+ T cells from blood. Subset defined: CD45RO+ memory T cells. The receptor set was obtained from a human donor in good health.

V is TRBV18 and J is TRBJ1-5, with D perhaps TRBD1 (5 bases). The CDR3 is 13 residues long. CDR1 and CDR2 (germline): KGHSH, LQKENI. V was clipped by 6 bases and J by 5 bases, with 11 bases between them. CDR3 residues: CASSRGSDQPQHF. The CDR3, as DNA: TGTGCCAGCTCCCGGGGGTCGGATCAGCCCCAGCATTTT.

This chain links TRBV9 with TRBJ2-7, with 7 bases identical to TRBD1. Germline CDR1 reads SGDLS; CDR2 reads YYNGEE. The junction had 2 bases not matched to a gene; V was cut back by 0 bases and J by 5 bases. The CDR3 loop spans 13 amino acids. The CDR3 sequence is CASSVDRGHEQYF. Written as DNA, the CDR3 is TGTGCCAGCAGCGTAGATAGGGGGCACGAGCAGTACTTC.

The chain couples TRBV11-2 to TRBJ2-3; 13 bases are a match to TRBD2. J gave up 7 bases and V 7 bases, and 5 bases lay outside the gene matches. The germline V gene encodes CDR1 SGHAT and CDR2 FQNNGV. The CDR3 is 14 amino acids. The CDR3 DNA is TGTGCCAGCAACCCGACTAGCGGGGGGTATACGCAGTATTTT. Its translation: CASNPTSGGYTQYF.

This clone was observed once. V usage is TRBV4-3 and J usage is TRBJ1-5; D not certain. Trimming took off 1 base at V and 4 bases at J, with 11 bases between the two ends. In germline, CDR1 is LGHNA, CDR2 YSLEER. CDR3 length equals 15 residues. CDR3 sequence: CASSQAVLTNQPQHF. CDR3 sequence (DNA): TGCGCCAGCAGCCAAGCTGTTCTGACTAATCAGCCCCAGCATTTT.

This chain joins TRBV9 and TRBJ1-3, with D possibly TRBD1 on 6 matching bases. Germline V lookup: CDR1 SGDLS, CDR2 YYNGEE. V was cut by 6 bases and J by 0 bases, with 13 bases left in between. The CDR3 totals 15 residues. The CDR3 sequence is CASTEGGASGNTIYF. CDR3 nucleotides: TGTGCCAGCACCGAAGGGGGGGCCTCTGGAAACACCATATATTTT.

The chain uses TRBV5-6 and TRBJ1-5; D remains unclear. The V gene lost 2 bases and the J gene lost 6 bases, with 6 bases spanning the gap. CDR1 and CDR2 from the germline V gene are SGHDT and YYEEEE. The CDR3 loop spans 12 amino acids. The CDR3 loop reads CASSFRSQPQHF. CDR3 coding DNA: TGTGCCAGCAGCTTCCGTTCTCAGCCCCAGCATTTT.

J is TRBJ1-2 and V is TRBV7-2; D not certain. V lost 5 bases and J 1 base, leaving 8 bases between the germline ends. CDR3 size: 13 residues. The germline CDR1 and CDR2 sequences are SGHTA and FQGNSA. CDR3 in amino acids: CASSLAFNYGYTF. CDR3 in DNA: TGTGCCAGCAGCCTGGCCTTTAACTATGGCTACACCTTC.

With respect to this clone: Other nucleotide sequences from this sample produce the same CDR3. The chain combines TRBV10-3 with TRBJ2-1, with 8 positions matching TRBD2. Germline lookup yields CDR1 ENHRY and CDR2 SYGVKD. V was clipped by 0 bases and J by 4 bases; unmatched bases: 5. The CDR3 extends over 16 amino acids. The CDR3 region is CAISESSGGLYNEQFF. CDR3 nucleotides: TGTGCCATCAGTGAGTCGAGCGGGGGCCTTTACAATGAGCAGTTCTTC.